Below are 10 T cell receptor beta chains sequenced from a single sample in a study of blood T cell repertoires in COVID-19. The method was immunoSEQ multiplex PCR; TCRdb's version includes in-frame clones alone and lacks a portion of them. The repertoire includes 450,000 to 500,000 clones, approximately 90% of them detected once, and around 7.9% sits in the top ten. Sequenced input: PBMCs or T cells enriched from blood (not recorded which). The receptors stem from a woman aged 55-70 years who had recovered from COVID-19.

The chain joins TRBV9 to TRBJ2-5; D is undetermined. V was shortened by 3 bases and J by 1 base, with 10 bases between the two germline ends. The CDR3 consists of 14 residues. Germline V gene sequence: CDR1 SGDLS, CDR2 YYNGEE. The CDR3 coding sequence is TGTGCCAGCAGCGCATCAGTGCCCCAAGAGACCCAGTACTTC. Its translation: CASSASVPQETQYF. The full variable domain, completed using reference TRBV9 and TRBJ2-5, is DSGVTQTPKHLITATGQRVTLRCSPRSGDLSVYWYQQSLDQGLQFLIQYYNGEERAKGNILERFSAQQFPDLHSELNLSSLELGDSALYFCASSASVPQETQYFGPGTRLLVL.

This clone has only one observation. This chain connects TRBV28 to TRBJ1-5, with D possibly TRBD1 on 5 matching bases. Trimming took 5 bases from V and 5 from J, leaving 16 bases between them. CDR3 length: 15 amino acids. CDR1 is MDHEN and CDR2 is SYDVKM in the germline V gene. The CDR3 bases are TGTGCCAGCAGTACCTCCGGCAGGGTCGATCAGCCCCAGCATTTT. Protein product: CASSTSGRVDQPQHF.

This clone was seen a few times. The CDR3 DNA reads as TGTGCCAGTCAACTACGTGGGTCCTACGAGCAGTACTTC. It is translated as CASQLRGSYEQYF. The chain couples TRBV2 to TRBJ2-7; unclear D gene. V lost 9 bases and J lost 1, with 13 bases in between. This CDR3 contains 13 residues. The germline CDR1 and CDR2 sequences are SNHLY and FYNNEI.

The chain is built from TRBV30 and TRBJ2-7; D possibly corresponds to TRBD1 (6 bases). The CDR3 sequence is 13 residues long. CDR1 GTSNPN and CDR2 SVGIG come from the germline V gene (reference sequence). The germline V and J ends were trimmed by 1 base and 7 bases, with 14 bases remaining between them. The CDR3 DNA reads as TGTGCCTGGAGTGGCCGAGGGGGTTGGGAGCAGTACGTC. It specifies CAWSGRGGWEQYV.

This clone has only one observation. The V gene is TRBV24-1, the J gene TRBJ1-5; tentatively, D is TRBD1 (6 bases). V was clipped by 6 bases and J by 3 bases, with 8 bases between them. The CDR3 consists of 13 residues. Per the germline V gene, CDR1 is KGHDR and CDR2 is SFDVKD. CDR3 nucleotides: TGTGCCACCAGTTACAGGGACAATCAGCCCCAGCATTTT. It specifies CATSYRDNQPQHF.

As to this clone: One end of the junction fails to match germline, which may point to a read error. This chain joins TRBV7-7 and TRBJ2-7; possible D gene TRBD2, 6 bases. This CDR3 comprises 15 residues. Per the germline V gene, CDR1 is SSHAT and CDR2 is FNYEAQ (reference sequence). The CDR3 DNA sequence: TGTGCTAGCAGCTCACCGGCGGGGAGAGCGCACGAGCAGTACTTC. Translating it yields CASSSPAGRAHEQYF.

The rearrangement joins TRBV2 to TRBJ1-2; D gene unclear. CDR3 size: 15 residues. Germline CDR1 reads SNHLY; CDR2 reads FYNNEI. The germline V and J ends were trimmed by 2 bases and 6 bases, with 16 bases remaining between them. The CDR3: CASSEFTEVVNGYTF. The DNA of the CDR3 is TGTGCCAGCAGTGAATTTACAGAAGTGGTTAATGGCTACACCTTC.

This chain links TRBV27 with TRBJ1-2; 7 bases match TRBD1. Germline loops: CDR1 MNHEY, CDR2 SMNVEV (reference sequence). The CDR3 runs to 13 residues. J gave up 2 bases and V 4 bases, and 1 base lay outside the gene matches. The CDR3 loop is CASSWDRNYGYTF. DNA of the CDR3: TGTGCCAGCAGTTGGGACAGAAACTATGGCTACACCTTC.

The gene calls are TRBV28 and TRBJ1-1; D gene uncertain. CDR3 length: 15 amino acids. Per the germline V gene, CDR1 is MDHEN and CDR2 is SYDVKM. The V and J ends lost 5 bases and 1 base respectively, with 14 bases between them. The CDR3 DNA is TGTGCCAGCAGTCCTAGATCGGGATGGAACACTGAAGCTTTCTTT. Protein sequence: CASSPRSGWNTEAFF.

The chain employs TRBV12-5 and TRBJ1-5; 9 nucleotides line up with TRBD1. The CDR3 contains 15 residues. V lost 6 bases and J lost 3; bases outside the gene matches: 6. Germline V gene sequence: CDR1 LGHNT, CDR2 FRNRAP. CDR3: CASGQGQGFNQPQHF. The CDR3 DNA reads as TGTGCTAGTGGCCAAGGACAGGGGTTCAATCAGCCCCAGCATTTT.